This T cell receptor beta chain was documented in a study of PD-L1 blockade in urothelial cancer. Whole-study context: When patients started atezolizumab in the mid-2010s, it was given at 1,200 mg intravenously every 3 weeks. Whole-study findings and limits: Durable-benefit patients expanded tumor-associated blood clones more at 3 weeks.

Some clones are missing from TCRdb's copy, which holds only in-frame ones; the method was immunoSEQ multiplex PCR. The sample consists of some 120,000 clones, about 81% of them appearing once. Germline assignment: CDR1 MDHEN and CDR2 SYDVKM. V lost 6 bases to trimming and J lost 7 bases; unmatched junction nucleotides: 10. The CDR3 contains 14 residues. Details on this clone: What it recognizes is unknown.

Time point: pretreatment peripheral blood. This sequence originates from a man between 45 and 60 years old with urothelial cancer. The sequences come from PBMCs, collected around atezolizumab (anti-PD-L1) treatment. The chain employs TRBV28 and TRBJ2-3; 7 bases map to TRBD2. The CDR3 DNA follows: TGTGCCAGCAGAACCGGGGGGAGGTGGAATACGCAGTATTTT. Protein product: CASRTGGRWNTQYF.